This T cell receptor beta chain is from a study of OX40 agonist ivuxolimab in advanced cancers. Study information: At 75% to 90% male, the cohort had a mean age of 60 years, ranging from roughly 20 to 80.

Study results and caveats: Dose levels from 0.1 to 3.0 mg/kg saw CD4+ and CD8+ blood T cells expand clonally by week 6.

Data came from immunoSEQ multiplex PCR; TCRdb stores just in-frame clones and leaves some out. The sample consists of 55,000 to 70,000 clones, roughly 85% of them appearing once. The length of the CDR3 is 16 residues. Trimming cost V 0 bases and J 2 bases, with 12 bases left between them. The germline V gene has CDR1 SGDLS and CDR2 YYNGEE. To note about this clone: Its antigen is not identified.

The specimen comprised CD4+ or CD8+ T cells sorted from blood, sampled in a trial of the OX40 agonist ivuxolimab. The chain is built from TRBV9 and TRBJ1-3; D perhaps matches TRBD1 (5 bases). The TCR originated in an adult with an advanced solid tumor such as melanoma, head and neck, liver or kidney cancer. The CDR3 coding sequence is TGTGCCAGCAGCGTAGCCGGGACCCCAACTGGAAACACCATATATTTT. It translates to CASSVAGTPTGNTIYF.